The entry below describes one T cell receptor beta chain. Antigen unknown. The CDR3 length is 14 residues. V was clipped by 2 bases and J by 5 bases; unmatched bases: 3. Germline V gives CDR1 WNHNN, CDR2 SYGVQD (reference sequence). The sample is drawn from a study of T cell responses to AZD1222 COVID-19 vaccine. About the research overall: Second-dose intervals near 4 or 12 weeks were combined.

Libraries were prepared by immunoSEQ multiplex PCR; TCRdb keeps only in-frame clonotypes and omits some of them. The profile shows 130,000 to 150,000 clones, 75% to 90% of them singletons. General study findings and limits: Rises in breadth and depth of Spike-specific TCRs came after two AZD1222 doses. At study baseline, merely a handful of AZD1222 recipients were seropositive. White British ancestry dominated among donors, who included more females, and clonal diversity was possibly underestimated.

This chain links TRBV10-1 with TRBJ2-1; 7 nucleotides line up with TRBD2. Sequencing used peripheral blood, obtained on day 0 of AZD1222 vaccination. The receptor comes from an adult in good health. The CDR3 reads CASSEREEDNEQFF. CDR3 bases: TGCGCCAGCAGTGAGCGGGAGGAGGACAATGAGCAGTTCTTC.